Described below is a single TCR beta chain sequence and its context. Its antigen remains unknown. The data were obtained in a study of graft-versus-host responses after intestinal transplantation. The CDR3 contains 18 residues. Germline V gene data show CDR1 as MNHEY and CDR2 as SMNVEV (reference sequence). The germline V and J ends were trimmed by 1 base and 0 bases, with 13 bases remaining between them. Using immunoSEQ multiplex PCR, the repertoire was profiled, and TCRdb retains in-frame clones only, with some absent. The sample shows some 87,000 clones, over 85% of them seen only once. The J gene is TRBJ1-6, the V gene TRBV27, with D maybe TRBD1 (5 bases). The sample consisted of unstimulated CD4+ T cells sorted from spleen or lymph node cells, taken before intestinal transplant. The receptor comes from a human donor who received an intestinal transplant. CDR3 region: CASSLFSGRSSYNSPLHF. Here the CDR3 DNA reads TGTGCCAGCAGTTTATTTTCAGGGCGGAGCTCCTATAATTCACCCCTCCACTTT.